What follows are 12 T cell receptor beta chains derived from one specimen sequenced in a study of patients and donors after allogeneic stem cell transplantation. In TCRdb, the RT-PCR reads were re-called with MiXCR into one record per CDR3 protein. The repertoire holds hundreds of thousands of distinct CDR3 sequences, 16% seen once, with less than 9.5% in the top ten. The specimen was blood, either unsorted or a sorted T cell fraction (not recorded which). The receptors were sampled from a human donor who was either an allogeneic HSCT recipient or a stem cell or donor lymphocyte infusion donor (not recorded which). It is not recorded whose cells these are; they may come from a transplant donor.

The chain links TRBV11-2 to TRBJ2-1, with 7 bases identical to TRBD2. With V trimmed by 1 base and J by 12 bases, 9 bases remained unmatched. Germline loops: CDR1 SGHAT, CDR2 FQNNGV. The CDR3 runs to 14 residues. CDR3 region: CASSLGASGLGQFF. The CDR3 DNA reads TGTGCCAGCAGCTTAGGGGCTAGCGGCCTCGGGCAGTTCTTC.

Concerning this clonotype itself: Being one base from a much bigger clone, this may be a read error. The chain employs TRBV12-3 or TRBV12-4 and TRBJ2-7, with D possibly being TRBD1 or TRBD2 (6 bases each). The V gene lost 8 bases and the J gene lost 2 bases, with 16 bases spanning the gap. The CDR3 loop spans 14 amino acids. CDR3 region: CASSYPGGAYEQYF. The CDR3, as DNA: TGTGCCAGCTCCTATCCCGGGGGCGCCTACGAGCAGTACTTC.

This clonotype was picked up a small number of times. V usage is TRBV19 and J usage is TRBJ2-2, with a tentative D call TRBD1 (5 bases). The germline V and J ends were trimmed by 3 bases and 5 bases, with 7 bases remaining between them. The CDR3 has 13 amino acids. The germline V gene has CDR1 LNHDA and CDR2 SQIVND (reference sequence). CDR3: CASSIRQTGELFF. The CDR3 DNA follows: TGTGCCAGTAGTATTCGACAGACCGGGGAGCTGTTTTTT.

This clonotype was seen a few times. The chain couples TRBV18 to TRBJ2-1; 7 bases line up with TRBD2. The CDR3 loop spans 17 amino acids. J gave up 0 bases and V 4 bases, and 9 bases lay outside the gene matches. Germline CDR1 KGHSH, CDR2 LQKENI. The CDR3 loop is CASSQALAESSYNEQFF. The CDR3 region has the DNA TGTGCCAGCTCACAGGCGCTAGCGGAAAGCTCCTACAATGAGCAGTTCTTC.

This clonotype occurred a few times. V is TRBV29-1 and J is TRBJ1-1; D possibly corresponds to TRBD1 (5 bases). This CDR3 region has 14 residues. The V gene lost 4 bases and the J gene lost 0 bases, with 12 bases spanning the gap. The germline CDR1 and CDR2 sequences are SQVTM and ANQGSEA. CDR3 loop: CSVAGWEMNTEAFF. Written as DNA, the CDR3 is TGCAGCGTTGCAGGGTGGGAAATGAACACTGAAGCTTTCTTT.

The CDR3 DNA is TGCGCCAGCAGCCAAGATTCCACTAGTCTAGGTAATGAGCAGTTCTTC. It specifies CASSQDSTSLGNEQFF. The chain links TRBV4-1 to TRBJ2-1; perhaps TRBD2 as D (5 bases). Germline V gene lookup returns CDR1 MGHRA and CDR2 YSYEKL. The CDR3 has 16 amino acids. V was pared by 0 bases and J by 7 bases, with 16 bases between.

This clonotype turned up a few times. V usage is TRBV12-3 or TRBV12-4 and J usage is TRBJ2-7; TRBD1 agrees at 9 bases. V lost 1 base, J lost 6 bases, and 4 bases stayed unmatched. The CDR3 consists of 14 residues. The CDR3 sequence: CASSLGDREGEQYF. In DNA, the CDR3 is TGTGCCAGCAGTTTAGGGGACAGGGAAGGCGAGCAGTACTTC.

There are many counts of this clonotype. The V call is TRBV6-2 or TRBV6-3, the J call TRBJ2-2; the D is unclear. Germline V gives CDR1 MNHEY, CDR2 SVGEGT. V lost 7 bases to trimming and J lost 5 bases, with 8 bases between them. CDR3 length: 12 amino acids. Here the CDR3 DNA reads TGTGCCAGCAAAAGATCAACCGGGGAGCTGTTTTTT. Its protein product is CASKRSTGELFF.

The chain has TRBV7-3 and TRBJ2-2; TRBD2 matches at 7 bases. J was trimmed by 4 bases and V by 3 bases; bases with no gene match: 11. The CDR3 runs to 17 residues. Germline lookup yields CDR1 SGHTA and CDR2 FQGTGA. The CDR3 DNA reads TGTGCCAGCAGCTTCCCAGCGGGAAAGACCCCCACCGGGGAGCTGTTTTTT. Its translation: CASSFPAGKTPTGELFF.

This clonotype was counted a few times. The gene calls are TRBV6-2 or TRBV6-3 and TRBJ1-2; D is unclear. The CDR3 covers 15 residues. Between the trimmed V and J ends, which lost 2 bases and 0 bases, there was a span of 10 bases. Germline V gives CDR1 MNHEY, CDR2 SVGEGT. The CDR3 coding sequence is TGTGCCAGCAGTTACCCGAAGGGAGCTAACTATGGCTACACCTTC. Its protein is CASSYPKGANYGYTF.

The chain uses TRBV20-1 and TRBJ1-1, with 7 nucleotides matching TRBD1. J lost 4 bases, V lost 5 bases, and 7 bases had no gene match. The CDR3 covers 13 residues. The germline CDR1 and CDR2 sequences are DFQATT and SNEGSKA (reference sequence). This chain's CDR3 is CSAVRQGITEAFF. The CDR3 nucleotides read TGCAGTGCTGTAAGACAGGGTATCACTGAAGCTTTCTTT.

This clonotype has ten or more counts. This chain joins TRBV7-9 and TRBJ2-7; unclear D gene. CDR1 SEHNR and CDR2 FQNEAQ come from the germline V gene (reference sequence). The V and J ends lost 1 base and 1 base respectively, with 11 bases between them. This CDR3 spans 15 amino acids. The CDR3 nucleotides are TGTGCCAGCAGCTTAGATGAACTACAGTCCTACGAGCAGTACTTC. This translates into CASSLDELQSYEQYF.